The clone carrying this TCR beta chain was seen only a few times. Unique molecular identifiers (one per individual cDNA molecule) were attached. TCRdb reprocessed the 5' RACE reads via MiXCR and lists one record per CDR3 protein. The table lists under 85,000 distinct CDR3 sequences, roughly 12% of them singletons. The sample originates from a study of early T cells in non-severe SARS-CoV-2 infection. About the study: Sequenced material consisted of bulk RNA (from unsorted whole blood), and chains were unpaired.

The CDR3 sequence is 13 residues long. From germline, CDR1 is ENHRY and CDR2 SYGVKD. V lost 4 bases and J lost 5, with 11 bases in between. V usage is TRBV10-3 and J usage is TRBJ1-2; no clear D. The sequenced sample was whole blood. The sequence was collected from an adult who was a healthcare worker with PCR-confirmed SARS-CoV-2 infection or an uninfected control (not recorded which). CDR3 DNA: TGTGCCATCAGTGCCGACCTCCCTTATGGCTACACCTTC. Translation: CAISADLPYGYTF.